Each of the 21 T cell receptor beta chains below was sequenced from the same sample in a study of beta chain features in type 1 diabetes. Reverse transcription of all isolated RNA meant that expressed TCRB transcripts were sequenced. Profiling relied on immunoSEQ multiplex PCR, and the TCRdb table lists in-frame clones only, not all of them. The sample records 140,000 to 150,000 clones, about 9.4% being singletons. Sequenced material: naive CD4+ T cells from blood. The receptors here all came from a man aged 18 to 29 in good health.

This clone showed up just a few times. The chain joins TRBV5-1 to TRBJ2-3; 8 nucleotides agree with TRBD2. Trimming at V came to 9 bases and at J to 2 bases, leaving 8 bases not matched to a gene. CDR1 and CDR2 from the germline V gene are SGHRS and YFSETQ. The CDR3 is 14 amino acids. The CDR3 DNA reads TGCGCCACCCGTAAGCGGGGGACCACAGATACGCAGTATTTT. Protein product: CATRKRGTTDTQYF.

The rearrangement uses TRBV6-1 and TRBJ2-3, with 9 bases that match TRBD2. CDR3 length: 13 amino acids. Germline trimming cut 7 bases from V and 4 bases from J; bases unmatched to any gene: 3. Germline V lookup: CDR1 MNHNS, CDR2 SASEGT. The CDR3 region is CASNRLAADTQYF. CDR3 nucleotides: TGTGCCAGCAACCGACTAGCGGCAGATACGCAGTATTTT.

At least ten counts were recorded for this clone. The chain uses TRBV6-6 and TRBJ2-3; 10 bases are a match to TRBD2. V dropped 6 bases and J dropped 7; count of bases not matched to a gene: 10. Per the germline V gene, CDR1 is MNHNY and CDR2 is SVGAGI (reference sequence). The CDR3 is 15 residues long. The CDR3 DNA is TGTGCCAGCAGGAGCTCTAGCGGGGGATTTCATACGCAGTATTTT. This sequence encodes CASRSSSGGFHTQYF.

The sample holds many counts of this clone. The chain carries TRBV7-2 and TRBJ1-2; 8 positions match TRBD1. CDR1 and CDR2 (germline): SGHTA, FQGNSA. V was clipped by 4 bases and J by 8 bases; unmatched bases: 9. CDR3 size: 14 residues. The CDR3 sequence is CASSWGTGSYGYTF. CDR3 bases: TGTGCCAGCAGCTGGGGGACAGGCAGCTACGGCTACACCTTC.

This chain joins TRBV5-6 and TRBJ2-7; possibly TRBD2 for D (5 bases). The CDR3 covers 14 residues. Germline V gene data show CDR1 as SGHDT and CDR2 as YYEEEE. V lost 5 bases and J lost 0, with 12 bases in between. In DNA form, the CDR3 reads TGTGCCAGCAGGAGACTGGGGAGCTCCTACGAGCAGTACTTC. Translation gives CASRRLGSSYEQYF.

This clone was counted between two and nine times. The chain is built from TRBV7-9 and TRBJ2-3, with D possibly matching TRBD2 (5 bases). CDR3 length: 15 amino acids. V shed 4 bases and J shed 2 bases, with 13 bases lying between them. Germline V gene data show CDR1 as SEHNR and CDR2 as FQNEAQ (reference sequence). Here the CDR3 reads CASSSFERATDTQYF. In DNA, the CDR3 is TGTGCCAGCAGCTCCTTTGAGAGGGCCACAGATACGCAGTATTTT.

To note about this clone: At one boundary the junction diverges from the germline segment, which might be a read error. J is TRBJ2-2 and V is TRBV30; perhaps TRBD2 as D (6 bases). Germline CDR1 reads GTSNPN; CDR2 reads SVGIG (reference sequence). CDR3 size: 11 residues. The CDR3 is CAWGGTGELVF. The CDR3 DNA is TGTGCCTGGGGGGGGACCGGGGAGCTGGTTTTT.

The chain joins TRBV6-6 to TRBJ1-2, with unresolved D. V was shortened by 6 bases and J by 4 bases, with 15 bases between the two germline ends. The CDR3 is 14 amino acids. In germline, CDR1 is MNHNY, CDR2 SVGAGI (reference sequence). DNA for the CDR3: TGTGCCAGCAGCGTGGGAGCTGATTTCTATGGCTACACCTTC. Amino acids: CASSVGADFYGYTF.

The chain employs TRBV11-2 and TRBJ1-3, with 8 bases matching TRBD1. The CDR3 runs 15 residues. Germline V CDR1 and CDR2: SGHAT, FQNNGV. V shed 4 bases and J 2 bases; nucleotides not matched to a gene: 4. CDR3 sequence: CASSYRTGPGNTIYF. The DNA of the CDR3 is TGTGCCAGCAGCTATCGGACAGGGCCTGGAAACACCATATATTTT.

This clone was detected only a few times. V is TRBV5-6 and J is TRBJ2-2; 12 bases agree with TRBD2. The length of the CDR3 is 15 residues. Germline lookup yields CDR1 SGHDT and CDR2 YYEEEE. With 6 bases clipped from V and 6 bases from J, the junction kept 6 bases outside the gene matches. The CDR3 loop is CASTYGLAGSGELFF. In DNA, the CDR3 is TGTGCCAGCACCTATGGACTAGCGGGGTCCGGGGAGCTGTTTTTT.

The V gene is TRBV28, the J gene TRBJ2-1, with D maybe TRBD1 (5 bases). In germline, CDR1 is MDHEN, CDR2 SYDVKM. V dropped 6 bases and J dropped 0 bases, with 12 bases sitting between them. This CDR3 contains 15 residues. The CDR3 spells CASSPDSFSYNEQFF. The CDR3 DNA follows: TGTGCCAGCAGCCCTGACAGCTTCTCCTACAATGAGCAGTTCTTC.

This clone was seen a handful of times. J is TRBJ2-2 and V is TRBV7-9; maybe TRBD2 (5 bases). This CDR3 comprises 16 residues. Germline V gives CDR1 SEHNR, CDR2 FQNEAQ (reference sequence). Trimming left V 8 bases short and J 4 bases short, with 20 bases between. This CDR3 reads CASPPGSRALTGELFF. CDR3 bases: TGTGCCAGCCCTCCGGGAAGCAGAGCCCTCACCGGGGAGCTGTTTTTT.

This clone was observed a few times. The V gene is TRBV5-1, the J gene TRBJ2-5; 11 bases are shared with TRBD2. The V gene end was trimmed by 1 base and the J gene end by 5 bases; junction bases not matched to a gene: 7. The CDR3 spans 16 residues. From germline, CDR1 is SGHRS and CDR2 YFSETQ. The CDR3 sequence: CASSLLAGGPRETQYF. Written as DNA, the CDR3 is TGCGCCAGCAGCTTGTTAGCGGGGGGGCCTCGGGAGACCCAGTACTTC.

The chain carries TRBV5-6 and TRBJ1-1, with D possibly TRBD1 on 6 matching bases. Germline CDR1 reads SGHDT; CDR2 reads YYEEEE. CDR3 length: 14 residues. The ends were cut back, 2 bases at V and 0 bases at J, with 8 bases in the middle. The DNA for the CDR3 is TGTGCCAGCAGCTTCGACAGGATGAACACTGAAGCTTTCTTT. Translating it yields CASSFDRMNTEAFF. Full variable domain (remainder filled in from reference TRBV5-6 and TRBJ1-1): DAGVTQSPTHLIKTRGQQVTLRCSPKSGHDTVSWYQQALGQGPQFIFQYYEEEERQRGNFPDRFSGHQFPNYSSELNVNALLLGDSALYLCASSFDRMNTEAFFGQGTRLTVV.

This chain joins TRBV2 and TRBJ1-5; no definite D call. Trimming removed 7 bases from V and 2 bases from J, with 9 bases in between. CDR1 is SNHLY, CDR2 FYNNEI, per germline. The CDR3 totals 13 residues. The CDR3 bases are TGTGCCAGCACGGGGAATGGCAATCAGCCCCAGCATTTT. It yields the protein CASTGNGNQPQHF.

This clone was detected only a few times. The chain combines TRBV19 with TRBJ1-1; D gene ambiguous. The CDR3 totals 13 residues. The germline CDR1 and CDR2 sequences are LNHDA and SQIVND (reference sequence). With 1 base removed from V and 5 bases from J, the gap between germline ends came to 8 bases. CDR3 DNA: TGTGCCAGTAGTATAGCTGCCCAGACTGAAGCTTTCTTT. Translation: CASSIAAQTEAFF.

The rearrangement joins TRBV2 to TRBJ2-5; D possibly corresponds to TRBD2 (7 bases). Trimming cost V 8 bases and J 2 bases, with 15 bases left between them. CDR3 length: 14 residues. Germline CDR1 SNHLY, CDR2 FYNNEI. The DNA for the CDR3 is TGTGCCAGCCCCAGGGGTAGCGGGCAAGAGACCCAGTACTTC. Protein product: CASPRGSGQETQYF.

The chain couples TRBV18 to TRBJ2-2; a possible D gene is TRBD1 (5 bases). Germline assignment: CDR1 KGHSH and CDR2 LQKENI. V dropped 3 bases and J dropped 2 bases, with 10 bases sitting between them. The CDR3 runs to 15 residues. As DNA, the CDR3 is TGTGCCAGCTCACCTTTTGACAGAAACACCGGGGAGCTGTTTTTT. The encoded protein is CASSPFDRNTGELFF.

This clone showed up just a few times. The chain links TRBV6-1 to TRBJ1-4; the D gene is possibly TRBD1 (6 bases). Germline-derived CDR1 and CDR2 are MNHNS and SASEGT. There are 13 residues in the CDR3. With 5 bases removed from V and 7 bases from J, the gap between germline ends came to 11 bases. The CDR3, as DNA: TGTGCCAGCAGTCACAGGGATGGTGAAAAACTGTTTTTT. Residues: CASSHRDGEKLFF.

The chain links TRBV6-5 to TRBJ2-2; 12 bases line up with TRBD2. CDR1 is MNHEY and CDR2 is SVGAGI in the germline V gene. This CDR3 is 14 amino acids long. J lost 6 bases, V lost 8 bases, and 4 bases had no gene match. In DNA, the CDR3 is TGTGCCAGCGCTAGCGGGGGGGTAGCCGGGGAGCTGTTTTTT. Residues: CASASGGVAGELFF.

This clone was counted a few times. V usage is TRBV5-1 and J usage is TRBJ2-7; TRBD1 agrees at 9 bases. With 0 bases clipped from V and 5 bases from J, the junction kept 3 bases outside the gene matches. There are 14 residues in the CDR3. Germline V lookup: CDR1 SGHRS, CDR2 YFSETQ. CDR3 DNA: TGCGCCAGCAGCTTGGTACAGGGGGCTGACGAGCAGTACTTC. Amino acid sequence: CASSLVQGADEQYF.